The rows below give T cell receptor beta chains drawn from one sample of a study of immune evolution from preneoplasia to lung adenocarcinoma. Clones were read by immunoSEQ multiplex PCR, and TCRdb kept only the in-frame ones, dropping some. This sample has roughly 4,800 clones, with 85% found just once. Sequencing was done on a sample of FFPE adjacent normal lung tissue. These receptor sequences come from a donor at least 70 years old with lung adenocarcinoma. CDR3s include the opening cysteine and the closing phenylalanine or tryptophan. D genes are given only for firm matches.

d_call | j_call | v_call | cdr3_aa
NA | TRBJ1-5 | TRBV28 | CASSLIGRQPQHF
TRBD1 | TRBJ1-1 | TRBV4-1 | CASSQAGLVGQGYTEAFF
TRBD1 | TRBJ1-1 | TRBV4-1 | CASSHSNRGGDTEAFF
NA | TRBJ1-4 | TRBV5-6 | CASSLEAVANEKLFF
NA | TRBJ2-7 | TRBV10-3 | CAISRGEGYEQYF
TRBD2 | TRBJ2-5 | TRBV7-9 | CASSSSGRETQYF
NA | TRBJ2-7 | TRBV30 | CAWMGVDWGEQYF
NA | TRBJ1-1 | TRBV29-1 | CSVEVGQNTEAFF
NA | TRBJ2-3 | TRBV1 | CTSSLRRPSSTDTQYF
NA | TRBJ1-1 | TRBV2 | CASTGTSNTEAFF
NA | TRBJ2-5 | TRBV9 | CASGQASGYVETQYF
TRBD2 | TRBJ2-7 | TRBV5-6 | CASSLAGGSYEQYF
TRBD2 | TRBJ2-7 | TRBV7-2 | CASSLTLAGGPGGEQYF
TRBD2 | TRBJ2-3 | TRBV4-2 | CASSQGVTGGGVDTQYF
TRBD1 | TRBJ1-4 | TRBV30 | CAWSDRQGAHPEKLFF
NA | TRBJ2-1 | TRBV11-1 | CASSLDTYDNNEQFF
NA | TRBJ2-7 | TRBV5-6 | CASSFGRSSYEQYF
TRBD1 | TRBJ2-7 | TRBV18 | CASSPPLGTGDYEQYF
NA | TRBJ2-7 | TRBV4-2 | CASSQGGTVEQYF
TRBD1 | TRBJ1-5 | TRBV29-1 | CSVGDRGHQPQHF
TRBD1 | TRBJ2-7 | TRBV29-1 | CSVEIATGGYEQYF
TRBD2 | TRBJ2-1 | TRBV23-1 | CAPRGSGSSEQFF
TRBD2 | TRBJ2-7 | TRBV2 | CASSVASGTPYEQYF
NA | TRBJ2-5 | TRBV7-9 | CASTTAQGWGETQYF
NA | TRBJ1-2 | TRBV11-2 | CASRTRAYGYTF
TRBD1 | TRBJ1-1 | TRBV28 | CASSWDRQNTEAFF
TRBD2 | TRBJ2-1 | TRBV10-3 | CAIRGTSGLYNEQFF
NA | TRBJ2-1 | TRBV29-1 | CSGGGLSREQFF
NA | TRBJ1-1 | TRBV29-1 | CSAWTVQAFF
NA | TRBJ2-5 | TRBV4-1 | CASSQPGWTQYF
NA | TRBJ2-7 | TRBV2 | CASSDTLGAEQYF
TRBD2 | TRBJ2-7 | TRBV4-1 | CASSQEVGLAGYEQYF
NA | TRBJ2-3 | TRBV6-5 | CASSYSATDTQYF
NA | TRBJ2-3 | TRBV2 | CASSDEVARTQYF
TRBD2 | TRBJ2-1 | TRBV27 | CASRDPSGRAGSYNEQFF
TRBD1 | TRBJ2-7 | TRBV5-4 | CASSGDRAINEQYF
NA | TRBJ1-2 | TRBV28 | CASRVESGGYTF
TRBD2 | TRBJ2-1 | TRBV6-4 | CASSVWAGGTYNEQFF
TRBD2 | TRBJ2-7 | TRBV2 | CASSELAGVLPGLRGEQYF
NA | TRBJ1-1 | TRBV28 | CASSLLLNTEAFF
NA | TRBJ2-7 | TRBV11-3 | CACHLVYEQYF
NA | TRBJ1-2 | TRBV6-5 | CASNGERGYTF
NA | TRBJ1-1 | TRBV28 | CASSTNTEAFF
NA | TRBJ2-3 | TRBV7-9 | CASSLASSDTQYF
TRBD1 | TRBJ2-7 | TRBV2 | CASSGQGNEQYF